A single sample gave rise to the 4 T cell receptor beta chains below, sequenced in a study of CXCR3-negative and CXCR3-positive naive CD8 T cells. Study-wide points: Comparison of naive cells showed more hydrophobic TRB CDR3s in CXCR3-positive than in CXCR3-negative naive cells.

Their cognate antigens are unknown. The authors prepared UMI-labeled TRB cDNA libraries by 5' RACE. With the 5' RACE reads reprocessed, TCRdb shows one record per CDR3 protein and no DNA. The specimen's table records 140,000 to 150,000 distinct CDR3 sequences. Sequenced input: naive CXCR3+ CD8+ T cells from blood. The subset was: CD45RO-CCR7+CD27+CD95- naive CD8+ T cells expressing CXCR3 (TNR3+). These receptors all come from a human donor in good health. Some clones in this sample may be carry-over from other donors' samples.

The gene calls are TRBV28 and TRBJ2-3; TCRdb picks TRBD1, but there is no DNA to check that call. Germline lookup yields CDR1 MDHEN and CDR2 SYDVKM. This CDR3 region has 13 residues. The chain's CDR3 is CASRTGRADTQYF.

The chain couples TRBV5-1 to TRBJ2-6; the TCRdb D gene call, TRBD1, has no DNA to confirm it. CDR1 is SGHRS and CDR2 is YFSETQ in the germline V gene. The CDR3 spans 16 residues. The CDR3 loop is CASSLLGADGANVLTF.

The V gene is TRBV9, the J gene TRBJ2-1; TCRdb outputs TRBD2, but without DNA this stays unchecked. The CDR3 sequence is 16 residues long. The germline V gene encodes CDR1 SGDLS and CDR2 YYNGEE. The CDR3 region is CASSAGSGGAGNEQFF.

V gene TRBV18 combines with J gene TRBJ1-1; there is no DNA to check the TCRdb D call of TRBD1. Germline V gives CDR1 KGHSH, CDR2 LQKENI. The CDR3 totals 14 residues. The CDR3 sequence: CASSAGQTNTEAFF. Looking up the rest from reference TRBV18 and TRBJ1-1 gives the full variable domain: NAGVMQNPRHLVRRRGQEARLRCSPMKGHSHVYWYRQLPEEGLKFMVYLQKENIIDESGMPKERFSAEFPKEGPSILRIQQVVRGDSAAYFCASSAGQTNTEAFFGQGTRLTVV.